This T cell receptor (beta chain) was retrieved from a study of control samples from healthy donors and cancer patients. Here immunoSEQ multiplex PCR was the method, and the copy in TCRdb shows in-frame clones only, minus some. The sample consists of 25,000 to 30,000 clones, over 75% of them appearing once. This clone was seen a handful of times. The CDR3 runs to 18 residues. V was pared by 2 bases and J by 6 bases, with 14 bases of the junction left unmatched. The germline CDR1 and CDR2 sequences are WSHSY and SAAADI. The sequence came from a woman between 55 and 75 years old with head and neck cancer. The chain couples TRBV10-2 to TRBJ2-1, with 9 bases fitting TRBD1. Sequenced sample: PBMCs. This CDR3 reads CASSENLVQGAPGNEQFF. The CDR3 DNA is TGCGCCAGCAGTGAGAATTTAGTACAGGGGGCGCCCGGCAATGAGCAGTTCTTC.